This T cell receptor (beta chain) was obtained from a study of Ad26.COV2.S vaccination and SARS-CoV-2 variants. Notes on the study in general: Similar non-spike TCR breadth was observed in recipients of vaccine and of placebo. Total T cell responses may have been underestimated by the TCR breadth and depth analyses. Greater spike-specific TCR breadth was seen in vaccine recipients than in placebo recipients.

TCRdb's copy holds only in-frame clones and misses some; the assay was immunoSEQ multiplex PCR. The table includes about 180,000 clones, around 88% detected once. On this clone itself: Its antigen is not known.

The sequence was obtained from a human donor who had recovered from COVID-19. The sample was peripheral blood, taken after recovery from COVID-19.

The CDR3 reads CASSPWTSGGSTDTQYF. Written as DNA, the CDR3 is TGTGCCAGCAGCCCCTGGACTAGCGGGGGGTCCACAGATACGCAGTATTTT. The chain combines TRBV3-1 (or the pseudogene TRBV3-2) with TRBJ2-3; 14 bases are a match to TRBD2. This CDR3 is built from 17 residues. V shed 4 bases, J shed 2 bases, and the junction held 5 bases outside the gene matches. CDR1 is LGHDT and CDR2 is YNNKEL in the germline V gene (reference sequence).